This T cell receptor (beta chain) was identified in a study of siplizumab effects on memory and regulatory T cells. This table comes from immunoSEQ multiplex PCR, and its TCRdb copy is limited to in-frame clones, with some not included. This table holds some 100,000 clones, approximately 90% found once. The CDR3 spans 14 residues. After removal of 5 bases from V and 1 base from J, the junction contained 4 bases not matched to a gene. Germline V gene sequence: CDR1 SEHNR, CDR2 FQNEAQ (reference sequence). Whole-study findings and limits: Greater diversity than memory cells seemed evident in naive T cells, which also appeared to be major alloresponse contributors. The study did not confirm that proliferating Tregs from siplizumab cultures were suppressive. There were only a minor fraction of alloreactive clones that mapped to unstimulated subsets. Alloreactive CD4+ clones that could be mapped were on average about 74% Treg-derived with siplizumab, against more than 25% in controls.

About this clone: Its cognate antigen is unknown.

Sequenced material: Tregs sorted from blood. This clonotype was obtained from a human donor in good health. J is TRBJ1-1 and V is TRBV7-9; 7 positions match TRBD1. The CDR3, as DNA: TGTGCCAGCAGCCAACAGGGGCCGAACACTGAAGCTTTCTTT. It is translated as CASSQQGPNTEAFF.